The TCR beta chain under discussion was sequenced for a study of regulatory T cells in long-lasting Graves disease. Per the germline V gene, CDR1 is SEHNR and CDR2 is FQNEAQ (reference sequence). V lost 3 bases to trimming and J lost 8 bases, with 17 bases between them. This CDR3 contains 15 residues. Notes on this clonotype: Its antigen remains unknown.

Study findings and constraints: There was favoring of TRBV28, TRBJ1-2 and TRBJ2-5 in persistent disease.

Stated time point: newly diagnosed GD, antithyroid drugs for less than 3 months. PBMC-derived RNA was used for the TCR library. Building the TCR beta libraries relied on iRepertoire HTBI primers, and CDR3 regions underwent Arm-PCR. MiXCR was run by TCRdb on the multiplex PCR reads, yielding one entry per CDR3 protein. This sample carries 550,000 to 650,000 distinct CDR3 sequences, around 15% of them seen once, and the ten largest clones take around 12%. In addition, the sample was reused for a study of T cells in Graves' hyperthyroidism and ophthalmopathy. Per that paper: The majority of expanded thyroid clonotypes above 0.001 also appeared in blood.

The clonotype comes from a man between 18 and 29 years old with Graves disease. The rearrangement joins TRBV7-9 to TRBJ2-1; TRBD2 is a possible D gene (5 bases). The source material was peripheral blood mononuclear cells (PBMCs), sampled at new diagnosis, from a patient treated with antithyroid drugs. The CDR3 is CASSLRADKWDEQFF. CDR3 DNA: TGTGCCAGCAGCTTGAGGGCAGATAAGTGGGATGAGCAGTTCTTC.